The TCR beta chain under discussion was sequenced for a study of naive CD8 T cells in extremely preterm neonates. The sample holds sorted live naive CD8+ CD45RA+CCR7+ T cells. Assay used: immunoSEQ multiplex PCR; TCRdb lists only in-frame clones, some missing. The table has 5,000 to 6,500 clones, roughly 96% seen once. Germline CDR1 is SGHTA and CDR2 is FQGNSA. The V segment lost 6 bases and the J segment 3 bases; nucleotides outside the gene matches: 10. The CDR3 contains 16 residues. The clonotype comes from a human donor in good health. Sequenced: naive CD8+ T cells from blood. This chain links TRBV7-2 with TRBJ2-3; 9 bases are a match to TRBD1. The CDR3 region has the DNA TGTGCCAGCAGGAAAGACAGGGGGAGAGGGACAGATACGCAGTATTTT. Its translation: CASRKDRGRGTDTQYF. Full variable domain (outside the CDR3, taken from reference TRBV7-2 and TRBJ2-3): GAGVSQSPSNKVTEKGKDVELRCDPISGHTALYWYRQSLGQGLEFLIYFQGNSAPDKSGLPSDRFSAERTGGSVSTLTIQRTQQEDSAVYLCASRKDRGRGTDTQYFGPGTRLTVL.